This T cell receptor (beta chain) was documented in a study of blood T cell repertoires in COVID-19 (dated by TCRdb to the early 2020s). Looking at the study overall: Collaborator samples came from the United States, Italy and Spain and covered acute and convalescent phases of COVID-19. The material from the prospective study consisted of cDNA or gDNA derived from T cells, B-cell-depleted T cells, or PBMCs. The dataset comprised deeply sampled blood TCRbeta repertoires from subjects exposed to, actively infected with, or recovered from COVID-19. A freely available public database, intended as a resource for researchers studying the immune response to SARS-CoV-2, is where the repertoires were released. The samples were drawn from two sources: the first 160 participants of the ongoing ImmuneRACE study, and 1,000 to 1,500 subjects contributed by 6 global collaborators. A de-identified subject ID, COVID-19 status, age in years and sex were almost always included in the sample metadata. Where HLA class I and class II types were available, the types were taken from metadata supplied by the sample provider, not from assay-based typing.

Each collaborating institution followed its own protocols to collect whole blood in K2EDTA tubes. Collaborator samples were shipped for TCRbeta analysis as frozen whole blood, isolated PBMCs, or DNA extracted from either sample type. This clone was seen only a few times. The clone's antigen remains unknown. No qualities accompany the bases; no much larger clone lies one base away. Sequences LNHDA (CDR1) and SQIVND (CDR2) are obtained from the germline V gene (reference sequence). The germline V end is reduced by 10 bases and the J end by 4 bases; junction bases left unmatched: 7. The CDR3 contains 13 residues, cysteine and phenylalanine counted. Only the CDR3 part of the read is kept: 39 bases, read in frame from the first base. TCRbeta CDR3 regions were amplified from genomic DNA by means of the immunoSEQ Assay, a bias-controlled multiplex PCR. The authors' analysis ran thus. The number of nucleated cells in each sample was estimated from the amplification of reference gene primers within the assay. Sequence reads were collapsed and filtered to measure the absolute abundance of every unique TCRbeta CDR3 rearrangement. For each sample, productive Simpson clonality was calculated as the square root of Simpson's diversity index across productive rearrangements. The source is immuneACCESS, and TCRdb retained only in-frame sequences with V and J called. Part of the clones is not carried over; for the studies checked, unresolved V genes explain less than half of this, and the remainder is unexplained. That table is the source of V, J and clone size, and D and trimming were worked out from the DNA. In all, the sample holds about 190,000 clones, and 80% to 90% of those were seen once. The ten largest clones represent less than 3% of the sample.

Findings and caveats that apply to the study as a whole: The amount of clinical and demographic metadata varied by source and participant and was provided uncurated.

Sequencing input: peripheral blood. The receptor chain draws on TRBV19 and TRBJ1-3; TRBD1 aligns with 7 central bases. The clonotype comes from a man aged 50 or older with active or convalescent COVID-19. The base sequence is TGTGCCACCTGGGACAGAACAGGAAACACCATATATTTT. Translated, it gives CATWDRTGNTIYF.